This T cell receptor beta chain was captured in a study of shared clonotypes between healthy human individuals. About the research overall: The study used three CD4 naive, three CD4 memory, two CD8 naive and one CD8 memory plate per donor.

Findings and caveats of the study: Represented diversity, genetic and exposure-history alike, was limited by few donors.

Replicate PCRs run on sorted subsets employed approximately 0.2 ug DNA, approximately 30,000 T cell genomes. Profiling relied on immunoSEQ multiplex PCR, and the TCRdb table lists in-frame clones only, not all of them. Among under 1 million clones listed, 90% to 97% were seen once. Concerning this clone itself: Its matching antigen is unknown.

Terminally differentiated effector memory CD45RA+ cells were excluded from the naive CD8 cells, which were CD45RO-negative and positively selected for CCR7. The TCR originated in a man in his thirties or forties in good health. Sequencing input: naive CD8+ T cells sorted from blood.

The chain's CDR3 is CSAEGGLGSYNEQFF. DNA for the CDR3: TGCAGCGCCGAGGGGGGATTAGGCTCCTACAATGAGCAGTTCTTC. This chain joins TRBV29-1 and TRBJ2-1; D tentatively reads TRBD1 or TRBD2 (6 bases each). This CDR3 comprises 15 residues. Germline CDR1 and CDR2: SQVTM and ANQGSEA. V was clipped by 7 bases and J by 0 bases, with 16 bases between them.